This passage covers 12 T cell receptor beta chains from one sample sequenced in a study of beta chain features in type 1 diabetes. General study findings and limits: When Type 1 diabetes patients were examined, their TCRB CDR3s proved moderately but significantly shorter in all four CD4+ subsets.

Expressed TCRB transcripts were sequenced after all isolated RNA was converted to cDNA. Here immunoSEQ multiplex PCR was the method, and the copy in TCRdb shows in-frame clones only, minus some. The sample includes about 190,000 clones, around 7.9% of them seen just once. These receptors have no identified antigens. Sequenced: central memory CD4+ T cells from blood. The receptor source for this set is a young man with type 1 diabetes.

The chain joins TRBV7-9 to TRBJ1-4; 8 positions agree with TRBD1. V lost 5 bases, J lost 8 bases, and 7 bases stayed unmatched. In germline, CDR1 is SEHNR, CDR2 FQNEAQ (reference sequence). This CDR3 has 14 residues. The CDR3 protein is CASSPPGTGEKLFF. CDR3 coding DNA: TGTGCCAGCAGCCCCCCTGGGACAGGCGAAAAACTGTTTTTT.

This clone was observed a handful of times. The J gene is TRBJ2-7, the V gene TRBV6-5; possible D gene TRBD2, 5 bases. The CDR3 is 14 residues long. Germline CDR1 is MNHEY and CDR2 is SVGAGI. V was pared by 4 bases and J by 2 bases, with 12 bases between. The CDR3 is CASSSSLATYEQYF. CDR3 nucleotide sequence: TGTGCCAGCAGTTCATCTTTAGCGACCTACGAGCAGTACTTC.

The rearrangement joins TRBV19 to TRBJ1-4; D remains ambiguous. The CDR3 consists of 13 residues. V was trimmed by 5 bases and J by 12 bases, leaving 16 bases between them. Germline CDR1 reads LNHDA; CDR2 reads SQIVND (reference sequence). As DNA, the CDR3 is TGTGCCAGTAGTGCCCCTTGGAGGAGCGAACTGTTTTTT. It is translated as CASSAPWRSELFF.

This clone was found a few times. The chain employs TRBV4-3 and TRBJ2-7, with D maybe TRBD1 (5 bases). CDR1 is LGHNA and CDR2 is YSLEER in the germline V gene. This CDR3 is built from 15 residues. Trimming removed 0 bases from V and 3 bases from J, with 12 bases in between. CDR3 in DNA: TGCGCCAGCAGCCAAGAAAAAAGGGGTGACTACGAGCAGTACTTC. Its protein is CASSQEKRGDYEQYF.

This clone showed up just a few times. The rearrangement links TRBV5-1 to TRBJ2-2; 9 nucleotides match TRBD1. The length of the CDR3 is 15 residues. Per germline, CDR1 SGHRS and CDR2 YFSETQ. The V and J ends lost 5 bases and 3 bases, in that order; junction bases with no gene match: 5. CDR3 loop: CASRGTGIYTGELFF. The CDR3 region has the DNA TGCGCCAGCAGGGGGACAGGGATTTACACCGGGGAGCTGTTTTTT. The full variable domain, with the rest looked up from reference TRBV5-1 and TRBJ2-2, is KAGVTQTPRYLIKTRGQQVTLSCSPISGHRSVSWYQQTPGQGLQFLFEYFSETQRNKGNFPGRFSGRQFSNSRSEMNVSTLELGDSALYLCASRGTGIYTGELFFGEGSRLTVL.

In this sample, this clone turned up a few times. This chain links TRBV13 with TRBJ2-1; TRBD2 matches at 14 bases. The CDR3 spans 15 residues. CDR1 PRHDT and CDR2 FYEKMQ come from the germline V gene (reference sequence). Trimming at V came to 2 bases and at J to 7 bases, leaving 1 base not matched to a gene. CDR3 in DNA: TGTGCCAGCAGCTTACGACTAGCGGGGGGGAATGAGCAGTTCTTC. Translated, it gives CASSLRLAGGNEQFF.

Points on this clone: Within the sample, other DNA sequences also encode this same CDR3. The chain combines TRBV30 with TRBJ2-7; possibly TRBD1 for D (5 bases). Trimming stripped 0 bases from V and 3 bases from J, with 6 bases between. CDR3 length: 12 amino acids. CDR1 and CDR2 from the germline V gene are GTSNPN and SVGIG (reference sequence). CDR3 protein: CAWSVQGYEQYF. Here the CDR3 DNA reads TGTGCCTGGAGTGTGCAGGGCTACGAGCAGTACTTC.

This clone was counted once. CDR3 nucleotide sequence: TGTGCCAGCAGTGACTTGGGGCTAGCGGGAGGAAATGAGCAGTTCTTC. The encoded protein is CASSDLGLAGGNEQFF. The chain carries TRBV2 and TRBJ2-1, with TRBD2 matching 11 bases. CDR3 size: 16 residues. V lost 3 bases to trimming and J lost 7 bases; unmatched junction nucleotides: 8. Germline CDR1 SNHLY, CDR2 FYNNEI.

This clone was counted between two and nine times. The V and J genes are TRBV5-1 and TRBJ2-7, with TRBD2 matching 7 bases. After removal of 4 bases from V and 3 bases from J, the junction contained 4 bases not matched to a gene. The CDR3 length is 13 residues. Germline CDR1 SGHRS, CDR2 YFSETQ. The CDR3 is CASSPWGGYEQYF. In nucleotides, the CDR3 is TGCGCCAGCAGCCCATGGGGGGGCTACGAGCAGTACTTC.

This clone was seen only a few times. The gene calls are TRBV6-1 and TRBJ2-3; 8 bases are a match to TRBD1. The germline V gene has CDR1 MNHNS and CDR2 SASEGT. The length of the CDR3 is 14 residues. V lost 6 bases to trimming and J lost 5 bases; unmatched junction nucleotides: 7. CDR3 nucleotide sequence: TGTGCCAGCAGAAGGACAGGGAACCAAGATACGCAGTATTTT. It is translated as CASRRTGNQDTQYF.

In this sample, this clone turned up a few times. The CDR3 DNA reads TGTGCCAGCAGCTGGACTAGCGGTAACGAGCAGTACTTC. Translating it yields CASSWTSGNEQYF. The rearrangement uses TRBV7-2 and TRBJ2-7; 10 bases match TRBD2. The J segment lost 5 bases and the V segment lost 4 bases, leaving 2 bases of the junction unmatched. Germline V gene lookup returns CDR1 SGHTA and CDR2 FQGNSA. This CDR3 has 13 residues.

The V gene is TRBV7-9, the J gene TRBJ1-4, with 8 bases fitting TRBD1. The J segment lost 5 bases and the V segment lost 1 base, leaving 3 bases of the junction unmatched. In germline, CDR1 is SEHNR, CDR2 FQNEAQ (reference sequence). The CDR3 runs 15 residues. The CDR3 sequence: CASSLGNRGNEKLFF. As DNA, the CDR3 is TGTGCCAGCAGCTTAGGGAACAGGGGGAATGAAAAACTGTTTTTT. Variable domain in full (rest from reference TRBV7-9 and TRBJ1-4): DTGVSQNPRHKITKRGQNVTFRCDPISEHNRLYWYRQTLGQGPEFLTYFQNEAQLEKSRLLSDRFSAERPKGSFSTLEIQRTEQGDSAMYLCASSLGNRGNEKLFFGSGTQLSVL.